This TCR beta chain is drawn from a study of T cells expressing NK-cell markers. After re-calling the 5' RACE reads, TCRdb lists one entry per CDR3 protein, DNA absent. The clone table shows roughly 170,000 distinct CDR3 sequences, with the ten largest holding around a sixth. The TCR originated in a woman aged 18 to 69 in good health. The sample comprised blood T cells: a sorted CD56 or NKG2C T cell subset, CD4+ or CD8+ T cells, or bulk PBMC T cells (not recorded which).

The CDR3 sequence is CASSLGQNYGYTF. This rearrangement joins TRBV5-1 to TRBJ1-2; TCRdb selects TRBD1, and the lack of DNA leaves this call unchecked. This CDR3 has 13 residues. Germline loops: CDR1 SGHRS, CDR2 YFSETQ.